The next 6 T cell receptor beta chains were all read from a single sample in a study of cytomegalovirus exposure and HLA in healthy donors. Primers for the PCR totalled 60 Vbeta and 13 Jbeta. Some clones are missing from TCRdb's copy, which holds only in-frame ones; the method was immunoSEQ multiplex PCR. Counted here are about 190,000 clones, about 85% occurring once; the ten biggest clones make up roughly 1.4%. Sequenced: PBMCs. The receptor source for this set is a woman between 50 and 59 years old in good health and CMV-seronegative.

The chain recombines TRBV7-2 with TRBJ2-7; D ambiguous. Looked up from germline, CDR1 is SGHTA and CDR2 is FQGNSA. The V end was cut by 1 base, the J end by 6 bases, with 10 bases between. CDR3 length equals 13 residues. The CDR3 loop reads CASSLGLISEQYF. CDR3 DNA: TGTGCCAGCAGCTTAGGGTTGATTAGCGAGCAGTACTTC.

With regard to this clone: This sample also contains other DNA sequences that code for the same CDR3. The V gene is TRBV2, the J gene TRBJ2-7; 7 nucleotides line up with TRBD1. V dropped 6 bases and J dropped 2; count of bases not matched to a gene: 7. This CDR3 is built from 14 residues. Germline-derived CDR1 and CDR2 are SNHLY and FYNNEI. CDR3 region: CASRKGQATYEQYF. The DNA of the CDR3 is TGTGCCAGCAGGAAAGGACAGGCAACCTACGAGCAGTACTTC. Filled out from reference TRBV2 and TRBJ2-7, the complete variable domain reads EPEVTQTPSHQVTQMGQEVILRCVPISNHLYFYWYRQILGQKVEFLVSFYNNEISEKSEIFDDQFSVERPDGSNFTLKIRSTKLEDSAMYFCASRKGQATYEQYFGPGTRLTVT.

The CDR3 here is CASSEGLAGTYEQYF. The CDR3 DNA follows: TGTGCCAGTTCTGAAGGACTAGCGGGAACCTACGAGCAGTACTTC. The rearrangement uses TRBV19 and TRBJ2-7; 12 bases line up with TRBD2. CDR3 size: 15 residues. From germline, CDR1 is LNHDA and CDR2 SQIVND (reference sequence). J was trimmed by 2 bases and V by 8 bases; bases with no gene match: 7.

J is TRBJ2-7 and V is TRBV6-6; D not resolved. V was pared by 6 bases and J by 6 bases, with 18 bases between. The CDR3 runs 14 residues. Germline V lookup: CDR1 MNHNY, CDR2 SVGAGI (reference sequence). The CDR3 DNA reads as TGTGCCAGCAGCGACGTGGGCCGCACACCCGAGCAGTACTTC. It specifies CASSDVGRTPEQYF.

This chain connects TRBV27 to TRBJ2-1; 7 bases map to TRBD2. Germline CDR1 is MNHEY and CDR2 is SMNVEV (reference sequence). The junction had 9 bases not matched to a gene; V was cut back by 6 bases and J by 10 bases. The CDR3 totals 13 residues. CDR3 region: CASSLGLPREQFF. CDR3 sequence (DNA): TGTGCCAGCAGCTTGGGACTACCCCGGGAGCAGTTCTTC.

The chain is built from TRBV10-2 and TRBJ1-4; 9 bases agree with TRBD1. CDR3 size: 17 residues. V trimming: 8 bases; J trimming: 7 bases; junction bases outside the gene matches: 17. CDR1 is WSHSY and CDR2 is SAAADI in the germline V gene. The CDR3 coding sequence is TGCGCCAGCGGAGGATCGGGGGGACAGGGACTACGTGAAAAACTGTTTTTT. Its translation is CASGGSGGQGLREKLFF.